What follows are 17 T cell receptor beta chains derived from one specimen sequenced in a study of blood T cell repertoires in COVID-19. Sequenced by immunoSEQ multiplex PCR; TCRdb stores in-frame clones only, minus some. The table lists some 220,000 clones, around 90% of them singletons. Sequencing was done on a sample of peripheral blood. All receptors derive from a man aged 30-40 years with COVID-19, enrolled during active disease.

The V and J genes are TRBV5-1 and TRBJ2-7, with D perhaps TRBD2 (5 bases). CDR1 SGHRS and CDR2 YFSETQ come from the germline V gene. V lost 1 base and J 2 bases, leaving 10 bases between the germline ends. The CDR3 spans 14 residues. CDR3 in amino acids: CASSLQDGAYEQYF. Written as DNA, the CDR3 is TGCGCCAGCAGCTTGCAGGACGGGGCCTACGAGCAGTACTTC.

The chain recombines TRBV5-1 with TRBJ1-6; unclear D gene. CDR3 length equals 16 residues. CDR1 is SGHRS, CDR2 YFSETQ, per germline. Trimming removed 4 bases at V and 6 bases at J, with 17 bases between. The DNA for the CDR3 is TGCGCCAGCAGCCTGCAGAGCGGGTTAGGTAATTCACCCCTCCACTTT. This encodes CASSLQSGLGNSPLHF.

The chain has TRBV6-1 and TRBJ1-2; 8 nucleotides agree with TRBD1. The CDR3 covers 17 residues. With 4 bases clipped from V and 6 bases from J, the junction kept 16 bases outside the gene matches. CDR1 is MNHNS and CDR2 is SASEGT in the germline V gene. The CDR3 sequence: CASSAMGGRTGYHGYTF. In DNA form, the CDR3 reads TGTGCCAGCAGTGCCATGGGGGGAAGGACAGGGTATCATGGCTACACCTTC.

The chain links TRBV6-4 to TRBJ1-6, with TRBD1 as a possible D gene (6 bases). Germline CDR1 and CDR2: MRHNA and SNTAGT. This CDR3 region has 12 residues. The CDR3 region has the DNA TGTACCCCAGGGGTAGATAATTCACCCCTCCACTTT. It codes for CTPGVDNSPLHF.

The table lists this clone with a count of one. The CDR3 sequence: CASSVDGGPTEAFF. Written as DNA, the CDR3 is TGTGCCAGCAGCGTAGACGGGGGGCCCACTGAAGCTTTCTTT. The rearrangement uses TRBV9 and TRBJ1-1, with D tentatively TRBD1 (6 bases). This CDR3 region has 14 residues. V dropped 0 bases and J dropped 4 bases, with 10 bases sitting between them. Germline V gives CDR1 SGDLS, CDR2 YYNGEE.

This rearrangement joins TRBV9 to TRBJ2-4; 9 nucleotides agree with TRBD1. With 3 bases clipped from V and 5 bases from J, the junction kept 6 bases outside the gene matches. CDR3 size: 15 residues. Germline V gene data show CDR1 as SGDLS and CDR2 as YYNGEE. CDR3 amino acids: CASSEGTGWQNIQYF. In nucleotides, the CDR3 is TGTGCCAGCAGCGAAGGGACAGGGTGGCAAAACATTCAGTACTTC.

The chain links TRBV27 to TRBJ2-2; 9 nucleotides match TRBD2. The CDR3 is made up of 16 amino acids. The V gene end was trimmed by 4 bases and the J gene end by 7 bases; junction bases not matched to a gene: 10. Per germline, CDR1 MNHEY and CDR2 SMNVEV (reference sequence). In DNA, the CDR3 is TGTGCCAGCAGTTGGGGGCGGGGGGGCCGGAGCGGGGAGCTGTTTTTT. This encodes CASSWGRGGRSGELFF.

CDR3 sequence (DNA): TGTGCCAGCAGCTTATATGCCGGGGAGCTGTTTTTT. Amino acid sequence: CASSLYAGELFF. The chain uses TRBV7-9 and TRBJ2-2; D gene uncertain. The CDR3 has 12 residues. Germline V gives CDR1 SEHNR, CDR2 FQNEAQ (reference sequence). V lost 2 bases, J lost 6 bases, and 4 bases lay in between.

The chain combines TRBV10-1 with TRBJ2-5; weak D call: TRBD2 (6 bases). Trimming pared 0 bases from V and 1 base from J, leaving 9 bases between. The CDR3 runs to 15 residues. Germline V gives CDR1 WNHNN, CDR2 SYGVQD (reference sequence). This CDR3 reads CASSESRDGQETQYF. In DNA form, the CDR3 reads TGCGCCAGCAGTGAGTCGCGGGACGGCCAAGAGACCCAGTACTTC.

The J gene is TRBJ1-5, the V gene TRBV5-1; weak D call: TRBD1 (5 bases). Germline CDR1 is SGHRS and CDR2 is YFSETQ. V was pared by 2 bases and J by 3 bases, with 12 bases between. The CDR3 length is 15 residues. This CDR3 reads CASSLGQGPNQPQHF. CDR3 DNA sequence: TGCGCCAGCAGCTTAGGGCAGGGCCCCAATCAGCCCCAGCATTTT.

V and J are TRBV7-3 and TRBJ2-2, with 13 bases aligning to TRBD2. Looked up from germline, CDR1 is SGHTA and CDR2 is FQGTGA. The junction had 6 bases not matched to a gene; V was cut back by 5 bases and J by 0 bases. This CDR3 spans 18 amino acids. The CDR3, as DNA: TGTGCCAGCAGCCCAAGGGGGACTAGCGGGGCGAACACCGGGGAGCTGTTTTTT. Its protein is CASSPRGTSGANTGELFF.

This chain joins TRBV9 and TRBJ2-3; tentatively, D is TRBD1 (6 bases). V was shortened by 0 bases and J by 0 bases, with 11 bases between the two germline ends. The CDR3 contains 16 residues. Germline lookup yields CDR1 SGDLS and CDR2 YYNGEE. DNA of the CDR3: TGTGCCAGCAGCGTAGGTCCAGGGGCTAGCACAGATACGCAGTATTTT. This gives the protein CASSVGPGASTDTQYF.

This chain joins TRBV7-9 and TRBJ2-3; a weak D match, TRBD2 (7 bases). The CDR3 is made up of 15 amino acids. V was trimmed by 4 bases and J by 2 bases, leaving 13 bases between them. The germline V gene encodes CDR1 SEHNR and CDR2 FQNEAQ (reference sequence). The DNA of the CDR3 is TGTGCCAGCAGCTCACGGGGGGCTGACACAGATACGCAGTATTTT. Translation gives CASSSRGADTDTQYF.

CDR3 protein: CASSGGFTGGETQYF. The DNA for the CDR3 is TGTGCCAGCAGCGGGGGTTTTACAGGGGGAGAGACCCAGTACTTC. The chain couples TRBV7-6 to TRBJ2-5; the match to TRBD1 covers 8 bases. CDR3 length equals 15 residues. The J segment lost 4 bases and the V segment lost 5 bases, leaving 9 bases of the junction unmatched. Germline CDR1 and CDR2: SGHVS and FNYEAQ.

The gene calls are TRBV18 and TRBJ2-2, with TRBD1 matching 7 bases. CDR1 and CDR2 from the germline V gene are KGHSH and LQKENI. The length of the CDR3 is 12 residues. The junction had 4 bases not matched to a gene; V was cut back by 8 bases and J by 7 bases. CDR3: CASDRVDGELFF. The CDR3 DNA sequence: TGTGCCAGCGACAGGGTTGACGGGGAGCTGTTTTTT.

V and J are TRBV12-1 and TRBJ1-1. TRBV12-1 is noted as a pseudogene. The CDR3 spans 15 residues. The CDR3 DNA sequence: TGTGCCAGCAGCCGCAACCTTGTACTAGGCACTGAAGCTTTCTTT. Translating it yields CASSRNLVLGTEAFF.

This chain connects TRBV7-6 to TRBJ1-4; D unresolved. The CDR3 spans 15 residues. Trimming cost V 5 bases and J 10 bases, with 20 bases left between them. CDR1 SGHVS and CDR2 FNYEAQ come from the germline V gene. The chain's CDR3 is CASSPISGELGKLFF. The CDR3 DNA is TGTGCCAGCAGCCCGATCAGCGGTGAGCTCGGAAAACTGTTTTTT.